By share of the sample, the clone carrying this T cell receptor beta chain is medium-sized. The antigen is undetermined. TCRdb reanalysed the 5' RACE reads using MiXCR and keeps one entry per CDR3 protein. The sample yields over 8,500 distinct CDR3 sequences, more than 13% seen once. The ends lost 5 bases at V and 8 bases at J; junction bases unmatched: 9. Germline CDR1 is SGHTA and CDR2 is FQGNSA. CDR3 size: 15 residues. Time point reported: sample taken at primary tumor resection. This specimen comes from a study of spatial heterogeneity in lung cancer. Background on the study: An average of more than ten raw reads was observed per unique TCR and UMI combination.

Study conclusions and caveats: Mutation counts in tumors were tracked by counts of expanded intratumoral alpha and beta TCRs.

Source: lung tumor tissue, taken at surgery. The J gene is TRBJ1-4, the V gene TRBV7-2; 9 bases fit TRBD1. This receptor was taken from a male donor with early-stage non-small cell lung cancer. CDR3 in amino acids: CASSRGTGFGEKLFF. CDR3 in DNA: TGTGCCAGCAGCCGAGGGACAGGGTTTGGAGAAAAACTGTTTTTT. The variable domain in full, with the rest retrieved from reference TRBV7-2 and TRBJ1-4, is GAGVSQSPSNKVTEKGKDVELRCDPISGHTALYWYRQSLGQGLEFLIYFQGNSAPDKSGLPSDRFSAERTGGSVSTLTIQRTQQEDSAVYLCASSRGTGFGEKLFFGSGTQLSVL.